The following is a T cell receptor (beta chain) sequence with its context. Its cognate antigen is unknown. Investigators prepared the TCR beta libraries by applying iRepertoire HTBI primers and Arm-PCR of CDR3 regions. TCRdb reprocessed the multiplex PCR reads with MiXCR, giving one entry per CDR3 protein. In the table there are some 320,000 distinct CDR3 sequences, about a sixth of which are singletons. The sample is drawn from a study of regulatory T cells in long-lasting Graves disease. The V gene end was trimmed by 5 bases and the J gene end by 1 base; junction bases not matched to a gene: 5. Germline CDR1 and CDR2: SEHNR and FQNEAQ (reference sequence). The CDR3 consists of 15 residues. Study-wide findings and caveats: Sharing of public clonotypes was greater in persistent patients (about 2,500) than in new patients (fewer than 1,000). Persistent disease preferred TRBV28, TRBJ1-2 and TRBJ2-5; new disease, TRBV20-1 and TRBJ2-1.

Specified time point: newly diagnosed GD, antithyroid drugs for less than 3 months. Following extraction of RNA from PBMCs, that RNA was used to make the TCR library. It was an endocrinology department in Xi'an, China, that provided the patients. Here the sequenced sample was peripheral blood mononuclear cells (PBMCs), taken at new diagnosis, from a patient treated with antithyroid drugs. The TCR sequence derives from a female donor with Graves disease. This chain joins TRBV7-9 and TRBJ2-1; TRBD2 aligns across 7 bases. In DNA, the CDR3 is TGTGCCAGCAGCCCAGAGGGAGGGTCCTACAATGAGCAGTTCTTC. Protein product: CASSPEGGSYNEQFF. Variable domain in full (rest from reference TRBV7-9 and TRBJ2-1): DTGVSQNPRHKITKRGQNVTFRCDPISEHNRLYWYRQTLGQGPEFLTYFQNEAQLEKSRLLSDRFSAERPKGSFSTLEIQRTEQGDSAMYLCASSPEGGSYNEQFFGPGTRLTVL.